This TCR beta chain stems from a study of read filtering for tumor transcriptome and immune sequencing. Study overall: Among patients, around 18 were male and 14 female, aged roughly 47 to 90 (mean around 66). Per sample, TCR-region reads ranged about 3.5 to 11 million by IR-seq, about 75 to 1273 by RNA-seq. Study-level results: RNA-seq captured clonotypes less deeply and reliably than IR-seq.

From 350 to 500 ng of RNA, a library with molecular barcoded alpha/delta and beta/gamma adaptors was made. TCRdb independently ran MiXCR on the reads; one entry per CDR3 protein. The data show tens of thousands of distinct CDR3 sequences, around a fifth seen once. On this clonotype itself: Its antigen is not known.

Germline V lookup: CDR1 SEHNR, CDR2 FQNEAQ (reference sequence). The V end lost 8 bases, the J end lost 7 bases, and 18 bases lay between the germline ends. This CDR3 contains 14 residues. Every patient had bone marrow sampled while the disease was active. The chain employs TRBV7-9 and TRBJ2-1; D uncertain. This sequence was found in a donor aged 40 or older with multiple myeloma. The sample consisted of a population of CD138-negative cells sorted from bone marrow. DNA of the CDR3: TGTGCCAGCGGCCAAACCTCCGTCGTAAATGAGCAGTTCTTC. Translating gives CASGQTSVVNEQFF.